This T cell receptor (beta chain) appears in the sequencing data of a study of cytomegalovirus exposure and HLA in healthy donors (dated by TCRdb to 2017 to 2019). About the study as a whole: An earlier analysis of some 600 of the donors reported about 300 Gb of sequence data and 117 million unique TCR beta sequences obtained from about 179 million T cells. Approximately 310 gigabases of sequencing data and 70 million to 100 million unique TCR sequences were included in an early release covering roughly 600 HLA-typed donors. Across around 400 genotyped donors of the cohort, an average of about 250,000 unique TCR beta nucleotide sequences per donor were sequenced, and 15% to 20% of those sequences were non-productive. Five DR-DQ haplotypes were handled as single units for association and clustering because linkage in the cohort was strong. All discovery cohort repertoires had been generated on a single sequencing platform. A later genetic analysis used genome-wide SNP genotypes for about 60% of the 666 donors, treating that subset as a discovery cohort. The study was designed to test whether signatures of past pathogen exposure could be identified by cataloging public T cell receptors. Of the roughly 420 genotyped donors, roughly 76% were placed in the genetic ancestry cluster associated with self-reported Caucasian donors. The study used immunosequencing to profile the T cell repertoires of more than 650 subjects and linked those repertoires to cytomegalovirus serostatus. An earlier analysis of roughly 600 of the donors used high-throughput TCR beta sequencing to judge whether each TCR beta V gene segment behaved as functional or pseudogenic. High-throughput TCR immunosequencing, statistical association of individual TCRs with disease status, and machine learning were combined to predict cytomegalovirus infection status. Donor age, sex, ethnicity and CMV serostatus were compiled alongside the repertoire data. HLA typing included class I and class II loci at four-digit resolution. Besides the first cohort of hundreds of subjects, a separate validation cohort made up of roughly 130 different subjects was used. The number of typed donors differed by locus: 629-630 for A, B, C, DRB1 and DQB1; 522 for DQA1; approximately 610 for DPA1; and roughly 450 for DPB1. To study patterns of TCR occurrence, a later analysis re-analyzed previously published TCR beta repertoires from several hundred donors and added high-resolution HLA genotyping. Rather than using new phenotypic data, the later analysis identified candidate immune exposures from TCR beta sequences and from how often those sequences occurred across donors.

Library construction relied on the immunoSEQ multiplex PCR assay. For the multiplex PCR, a mixture combining 60 forward primers for TCR Vbeta segments and 13 reverse primers for TCR Jbeta segments was used. The CDR3 region of rearranged TCR beta genes was amplified from genomic DNA by a multiplex PCR assay. On the Illumina HiSeq System, the amplified TCR beta libraries were sequenced as 87-base-pair reads. The authors processed their data as follows. Across the roughly 600 repertoires, a later analysis counted 80 million or so unique TCR beta chains, roughly 11 million of which were shared by at least two donors. Raw reads were error-corrected and collapsed into unique sequences by a nearest-neighbor algorithm in which closely related sequences were merged to remove PCR and sequencing errors. To assign V, D and J gene segments, CDR3 sequences were aligned to IMGT reference sequences. Each retained sequence needed at least a six-nucleotide match to both a V gene segment and a J gene segment. A rearrangement counted as productive if the CDR3 had no stop codons and remained in frame with V and J, and every other rearrangement counted as non-productive. CDR3 was defined by IMGT convention, running from the second conserved V-encoded cysteine to the conserved J-encoded phenylalanine. In an earlier analysis of around 540 of the donors, sequences lacking an unambiguous match to a single V gene segment were excluded. In an earlier analysis of several hundred of the donors, V segments were called functional above 56.7% productive rearrangements and were called segregating when the between-donor standard deviation exceeded 5%. A statistical classification framework was built for diagnosing cytomegalovirus status from the catalog of TCR beta chain sequences. In a later analysis, V and J genes were assigned by comparing TCR nucleotide sequences against IMGT/GENE-DB human TR gene sequences. In a later analysis, CDR3 sequences and most-parsimonious VDJ recombination scenarios were assigned using the TCRdist pipeline. In a later analysis, each TCR beta chain was defined by its CDR3 amino acid sequence together with its V-gene family, and reads without a unique V-gene family were excluded. A later analysis removed 600 or so highly shared, low-generation-probability nucleotide sequences to deal with suspected cross-contamination and a sequencing artifact. A later analysis calculated a clonal expansion index for each public chain from normalized within-repertoire ranks of inferred template counts. In a later analysis, generation probabilities were computed with a VDJ recombination model fitted to out-of-frame rearrangements, and the resulting probabilities were checked against IGoR. Hypergeometric tests were used in a later analysis to score TCR-TCR, TCR-HLA and TCR-CMV co-occurrence, with a repertoire-size bias correction applied to the TCR pairs. To estimate false discovery rates, a later analysis permuted the HLA or CMV assignments 20 times. In a later analysis, co-occurring TCRs were grouped with DBSCAN, and TCRdist sequence similarity was added when clustering was performed within HLA-allele-positive subsets. Co-occurrence clustering excluded repertoires with fewer than 30,000 or more than 120,000 public chains, plus five with anomalous nucleotide sharing. The source is immuneACCESS, and TCRdb retained only in-frame sequences with V and J called. Part of the clones is not carried over; for the studies checked, unresolved V genes explain less than half of this, and the remainder is unexplained. V, J and clone size are taken as reported in that table, and D and trimming were inferred from the DNA itself. The sample table holds approximately 160,000 clones, of which around 66% were seen once. The ten largest clones take up around 3% of the sample.

The research as a whole found: Assigning TCR associations to individual alleles was difficult when HLA alleles, especially DR and DQ, strongly co-occurred. The only immune exposure information available for the cohort was CMV serostatus. In an earlier analysis of roughly 560 of the donors, most TCR beta V segments were observed in productive rearrangements about 87% or about 30% of the time, broadly matching IMGT annotations. In a later analysis, 16,951 TCR beta sequences were associated with specific HLA alleles at a false discovery rate of 0.05. In a later analysis, the rate of TCR association differed among HLA loci, with DRB1 alleles having the most associated TCRs and HLA-C alleles having the fewest. A further reported finding was that TCR beta sequences accurately predicted the HLA-A and HLA-B alleles for most subjects in the first cohort. Several of the top co-occurrence clusters appeared to be linked to parvovirus B19, influenza, CMV and Epstein-Barr virus, according to a later analysis. Because some donors lacked HLA typing at each locus, the association tests relied only on the typed subset. Most TCR sequences were observed very rarely across donors, whereas some public TCRs were present in many individuals. Compared with equally common non-associated chains, HLA-associated TCR beta chains in a later analysis were more clonally expanded and had lower generation probabilities. In a later analysis, most CMV-associated TCR beta chains were found to appear HLA-restricted, with HLA associations seemingly driven largely by CMV exposure. According to the authors, the approach could potentially be generalized to other disease states and immunological phenotypes. Because counts were too low, roughly 18 rarely observed V segments, including chromosome 9 orphons, were left out of the earlier analysis of 587 of the donors. Compared with the 666-donor mean, donors in an Asian-associated ancestry cluster had fewer N-insertions in productive TCRs, according to a later genetic analysis. Linkage disequilibrium might explain the correlated functional status among segregating V segments, but an unknown experimental factor could not be excluded. A group of highly shared sequence variants was considered likely to be a technical artifact of the sequencing pipeline. The 87-base-pair reads could not distinguish some IMGT-functional V segments, including TRBV6-2 and TRBV6-3, so those segments were excluded. In vitro tests confirmed that a few of the cytomegalovirus-associated TCR beta chains recognize cytomegalovirus antigens. The study listed 164 TCR beta chains as associated with cytomegalovirus. The presence/absence analyses assumed that sequencing depth was roughly uniform across donors, and that assumption may not be true. The classifier was reported to diagnose cytomegalovirus status with high specificity and sensitivity in both the original and validation cohorts. V-gene and J-gene trimming of TCR beta chains was associated with a missense DCLRE1C variant in a later genetic analysis, and the association was replicated in an independent cohort. The cohort was sequenced for TCR beta chains only, and without alpha or paired-chain data the features that could be detected were limited.

V sheds 7 bases and J sheds 3 bases, leaving 19 bases between their ends. CDR1 and CDR2 were assigned from the germline V gene (reference sequence) as MNHNY and SVGAGI. Including cysteine and phenylalanine, the CDR3 has 16 amino acids. The DNA shown is the 48-base CDR3, in frame from base 1. A remark on this clone: Its antigen is not yet known. Base qualities are not at hand, and no much larger clone is one base apart.

The cohort comprised 670 or so healthy bone marrow donors. At the time of sampling, all cohort members were nominally healthy, though unrecorded immune exposures were likely present. The donor tested CMV seropositive and was one of the 289 seropositive cohort members. A peripheral blood sample was collected from each donor, and TCR beta sequencing was performed on peripheral blood mononuclear cells. The Qiagen DNeasy Blood Extraction Kit was used to extract genomic DNA from the blood cell samples. The chain links TRBV6-6 with TRBJ1-5; a confident D gene designation cannot be given. This TCR was recovered from a woman aged 25-40 years in good health and CMV-seropositive. Material for sequencing was PBMCs. The CDR3 region reads CASTRGAIRDNQPQHF. In nucleotide form, the sequence is TGTGCCAGCACCCGAGGAGCGATCCGGGACAATCAGCCCCAGCATTTT.